Shown below are 5 T cell receptor beta chains from a single sample sequenced in a study of shared clonotypes between healthy human individuals. The table came from immunoSEQ multiplex PCR; TCRdb's copy has only in-frame clones and leaves some out. The sample holds about 1,500,000 clones, approximately 96% seen once. The sample taken for sequencing was naive CD4+ T cells sorted from blood. Subset indicated: CD45RA+ positively selected. The source of these receptors is a man younger than 45 in good health.

This rearrangement joins TRBV7-3 to TRBJ2-1; 12 bases align to TRBD2. Germline loops: CDR1 SGHTA, CDR2 FQGTGA. Losses at the gene ends were 5 bases for V and 6 bases for J; bases not matched to a gene: 8. The CDR3 totals 16 residues. Here the CDR3 reads CASSRSSGLAGNEQFF. CDR3 coding DNA: TGTGCCAGCAGCCGTAGTTCGGGACTAGCGGGCAATGAGCAGTTCTTC.

This chain uses TRBV5-1 with TRBJ1-4; a weak D match, TRBD1 (5 bases). In germline, CDR1 is SGHRS, CDR2 YFSETQ. V was pared by 0 bases and J by 4 bases, with 13 bases between. The CDR3 length is 16 residues. DNA of the CDR3: TGCGCCAGCAGCTTGGAGAGAGGACATATTAATGAAAAACTGTTTTTT. As protein: CASSLERGHINEKLFF. Filled out from reference TRBV5-1 and TRBJ1-4, the complete variable domain reads KAGVTQTPRYLIKTRGQQVTLSCSPISGHRSVSWYQQTPGQGLQFLFEYFSETQRNKGNFPGRFSGRQFSNSRSEMNVSTLELGDSALYLCASSLERGHINEKLFFGSGTQLSVL.

This clone appeared a single time. Here the CDR3 DNA reads TGTGCCAGCAGTTACACCCGGGAGTCCTACGAGCAGTACTTC. It specifies CASSYTRESYEQYF. This rearrangement joins TRBV6-6 to TRBJ2-7; possible D gene TRBD2, 6 bases. Trimming shortened V by 2 bases and J by 1 base, and 9 bases separated the two germline ends. The CDR3 covers 14 residues. The V gene's germline CDR1 is MNHNY and CDR2 SVGAGI (reference sequence).

The CDR3 nucleotides read TGTGCCAGCCCCCTAAGGACTGGGGCCAACGTCCTGACTTTC. Amino acids: CASPLRTGANVLTF. The chain employs TRBV21-1 and TRBJ2-6. TRBV21-1 is given as a pseudogene. The CDR3 runs to 14 residues.

This chain joins TRBV30 and TRBJ1-1; weak D call: TRBD1 (5 bases). The CDR3 covers 13 residues. V shed 0 bases and J shed 7 bases, with 12 bases lying between them. CDR1 GTSNPN and CDR2 SVGIG come from the germline V gene (reference sequence). The CDR3 DNA is TGTGCCTGGAGTGTACGTGGGGCTGGTGAAGCTTTCTTT. Its protein is CAWSVRGAGEAFF. Filled out from reference TRBV30 and TRBJ1-1, the complete variable domain reads SQTIHQWPATLVQPVGSPLSLECTVEGTSNPNLYWYRQAAGRGLQLLFYSVGIGQISSEVPQNLSASRPQDRQFILSSKKLLLSDSGFYLCAWSVRGAGEAFFGQGTRLTVV.